The clone carrying this T cell receptor (beta chain) counts as medium-sized. Genomic DNA was subjected to two-round multiplex PCR for amplification of TCR beta CDR3. The first round of PCR was done with primers that matched each TRBV and TRBJ gene. TCRdb independently ran MiXCR on the multiplex PCR reads; one entry per CDR3 protein. The sample lists more than 9,500 distinct CDR3 sequences, roughly 50% seen once, with around a fifth in the top ten. The data were obtained in a study of prognosis after radiotherapy for stage I lung cancer. Germline V lookup: CDR1 LNHDA, CDR2 SQIVND (reference sequence). The V end was cut by 1 base, the J end by 3 bases, with 9 bases between. The length of the CDR3 is 15 residues.

The material was PBMCs, obtained before or after stereotactic body radiation therapy (not recorded which). The clonotype comes from a donor at least 50 years old with non-small cell lung cancer. This sequence joins TRBV19 and TRBJ1-4; D ambiguous. The CDR3 bases are TGTGCCAGTAGTATAGGGACCTCGGCTAATGAAAAACTGTTTTTT. Residues: CASSIGTSANEKLFF.